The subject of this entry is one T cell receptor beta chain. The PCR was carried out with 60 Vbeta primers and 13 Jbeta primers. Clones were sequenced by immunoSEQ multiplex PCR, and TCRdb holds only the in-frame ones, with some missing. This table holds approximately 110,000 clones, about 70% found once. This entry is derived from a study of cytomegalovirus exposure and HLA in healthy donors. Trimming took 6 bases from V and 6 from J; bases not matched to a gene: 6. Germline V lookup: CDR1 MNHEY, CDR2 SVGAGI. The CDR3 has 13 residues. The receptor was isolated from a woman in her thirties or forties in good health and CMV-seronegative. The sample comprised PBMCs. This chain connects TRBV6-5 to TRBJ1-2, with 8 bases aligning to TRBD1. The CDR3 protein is CASSLGQGNGYTF. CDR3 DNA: TGTGCCAGCAGCCTCGGACAGGGCAATGGCTACACCTTC.